This TCR beta chain originates from a study of cytomegalovirus exposure and HLA in healthy donors. Trimming removed 5 bases at V and 3 bases at J, with 13 bases between. The CDR3 runs 14 residues. From germline, CDR1 is SEHNR and CDR2 FQNEAQ (reference sequence). Use of 60 Vbeta and 13 Jbeta primers characterized the PCR. The table came from immunoSEQ multiplex PCR; TCRdb's copy has only in-frame clones and leaves some out. This sample has some 100,000 clones, with about 70% found just once. The chain recombines TRBV7-9 with TRBJ1-1; D remains unclear. The origin of this receptor is a woman in her thirties or forties in good health and CMV-seropositive. What was sequenced was PBMCs. The CDR3 here is CASSPPEVYTEAFF. In DNA, the CDR3 is TGTGCCAGCAGCCCCCCCGAGGTATACACTGAAGCTTTCTTT.